These 16 T cell receptor beta chains originate from one sample sequenced in a study of T-cell reconstitution after alpha-beta-depleted transplantation in children. During its preparation, the TCRbeta library received unique molecular identifiers. TCRdb reprocessed the PCR reads via MiXCR and lists one record per CDR3 protein. The data contain some 200,000 distinct CDR3 sequences, under 8.5% of them singletons. The material was PBMCs, obtained before TCRalphabeta/CD19-depleted stem cell transplant. Source of these receptors: a boy aged 2-15 years with acute lymphoblastic leukemia, due to receive a stem cell transplant.

This clonotype was counted only a few times. V usage is TRBV7-2 and J usage is TRBJ2-3, with TRBD2 identical over 10 bases. V lost 9 bases and J lost 6; bases outside the gene matches: 12. Germline V lookup: CDR1 SGHTA, CDR2 FQGNSA. The CDR3 is 15 amino acids. The CDR3 DNA follows: TGTGCCAGTAGCCCCCTAGCGGGAGTCAGGGATACGCAGTATTTT. This sequence encodes CASSPLAGVRDTQYF.

The table lists this clonotype with many counts. The rearrangement links TRBV4-3 to TRBJ2-1, with 7 bases lining up with TRBD1. The J segment lost 12 bases and the V segment lost 1 base, leaving 6 bases of the junction unmatched. The germline gives CDR1 LGHNA, CDR2 YSLEER. The CDR3 runs to 13 residues. As DNA, the CDR3 is TGCGCCAGCAGCCAAGGTTTTCCAGGGGGGCAGTTCTTC. The encoded protein is CASSQGFPGGQFF.

V is TRBV18 and J is TRBJ2-5; a possible D gene is TRBD1 (6 bases). Germline V gene data show CDR1 as KGHSH and CDR2 as LQKENI. The CDR3 runs to 15 residues. Trimming cost V 1 base and J 1 base, with 10 bases left between them. CDR3 DNA: TGTGCCAGCTCACCACGATCGGACAGCCAAGAGACCCAGTACTTC. This encodes CASSPRSDSQETQYF.

This clonotype was counted at least ten times. The V call is TRBV3-1, the J call TRBJ2-2; TRBD1 is a possible D gene (6 bases). CDR1 is LGHDT, CDR2 YNNKEL, per germline (reference sequence). Trimming took off 3 bases at V and 4 bases at J, with 15 bases between the two ends. This CDR3 spans 16 amino acids. CDR3: CASSQGVGASTGELFF. The CDR3 nucleotides read TGTGCCAGCAGCCAGGGCGTGGGGGCGAGCACCGGGGAGCTGTTTTTT. The whole variable domain, filled in from reference TRBV3-1 and TRBJ2-2, reads DTAVSQTPKYLVTQMGNDKSIKCEQNLGHDTMYWYKQDSKKFLKIMFSYNNKELIINETVPNRFSPKSPDKAHLNLHINSLELGDSAVYFCASSQGVGASTGELFFGEGSRLTVL.

In its sample, this clonotype was seen a few times. The chain recombines TRBV20-1 with TRBJ2-2, with D perhaps TRBD2 (6 bases). The germline CDR1 and CDR2 sequences are DFQATT and SNEGSKA (reference sequence). V was trimmed by 5 bases and J by 5 bases, leaving 12 bases between them. CDR3 length: 13 residues. CDR3 region: CSAWTGSTGELFF. The CDR3 DNA reads TGCAGTGCTTGGACCGGGAGTACCGGGGAGCTGTTTTTT.

In this sample, this clonotype turned up a few times. The genes are TRBV7-8 and TRBJ2-7, with 7 bases fitting TRBD1. The V segment lost 2 bases and the J segment 3 bases; nucleotides outside the gene matches: 7. This CDR3 spans 15 amino acids. The V gene's germline CDR1 is SGHVS and CDR2 FQNEAQ. This CDR3 reads CASSLRGQSGYEQYF. CDR3 DNA: TGTGCCAGCAGCTTACGGGGACAGTCGGGCTACGAGCAGTACTTC.

The V call is TRBV6-1, the J call TRBJ1-1; D is perhaps TRBD1 (5 bases). Between the trimmed V and J ends, which lost 0 bases and 9 bases, there was a span of 14 bases. From germline, CDR1 is MNHNS and CDR2 SASEGT. This CDR3 has 14 residues. As DNA, the CDR3 is TGTGCCAGCAGTGAAGCGGGGGGGAGCCCCAAAGCTTTCTTT. Amino acids: CASSEAGGSPKAFF.

The rearrangement uses TRBV15 and TRBJ2-5, with 9 positions matching TRBD2. The CDR3 has 17 residues. After removal of 0 bases from V and 5 bases from J, the junction contained 10 bases not matched to a gene. CDR1 and CDR2 (germline): LNHNV, YYDKDF (reference sequence). This CDR3 is CATSRDARLAGQETQYF. As DNA, the CDR3 is TGTGCCACCAGCAGAGATGCGAGGCTAGCGGGACAGGAGACCCAGTACTTC.

As to this clonotype: With a much larger clone just one base away, this may be a read error. CDR3 amino acids: CARSRSPPNEQFF. The CDR3 DNA reads TGTGCCAGAAGCCGTAGCCCCCCCAATGAGCAGTTCTTC. The rearrangement joins TRBV13 to TRBJ2-1; D not certain. In germline, CDR1 is PRHDT, CDR2 FYEKMQ (reference sequence). Trimming stripped 9 bases from V and 6 bases from J, with 15 bases between. The CDR3 extends over 13 amino acids.

This clonotype has at least ten counts. The chain has TRBV29-1 and TRBJ2-7; TRBD1 agrees at 7 bases. Trimming at V came to 5 bases and at J to 1 base, leaving 5 bases not matched to a gene. Germline loops: CDR1 SQVTM, CDR2 ANQGSEA. CDR3 length: 13 residues. The CDR3 DNA reads TGCAGCGTTCTGGGACAGACGTCCTACGAGCAGTACTTC. It yields the protein CSVLGQTSYEQYF.

There are many counts of this clonotype. V and J are TRBV5-1 and TRBJ2-2; D is perhaps TRBD2 (5 bases). The germline V and J ends were trimmed by 3 bases and 0 bases, with 9 bases remaining between them. The CDR3 sequence is 15 residues long. Germline V gene data show CDR1 as SGHRS and CDR2 as YFSETQ. DNA for the CDR3: TGCGCCAGCAGCTGGAGCGGAGCGAACACCGGGGAGCTGTTTTTT. Translation: CASSWSGANTGELFF.

This clonotype was observed at least ten times. The CDR3 DNA reads TGTGCCAGCAAGGTTAGCGGGAGGGATGAGCAGTTCTTC. Its translation is CASKVSGRDEQFF. This chain links TRBV28 with TRBJ2-1; 11 bases match TRBD2. CDR3 length equals 13 residues. CDR1 and CDR2 from the germline V gene are MDHEN and SYDVKM. The ends lost 7 bases at V and 8 bases at J; junction bases unmatched: 4.

This clonotype was recorded at least ten times. This rearrangement joins TRBV20-1 to TRBJ2-1; TRBD2 matches at 7 bases. J gave up 5 bases and V 5 bases, and 15 bases lay outside the gene matches. Germline V CDR1 and CDR2: DFQATT, SNEGSKA (reference sequence). The CDR3 totals 16 residues. In DNA, the CDR3 is TGCAGTGCTCCCCTATTTGACCAGCGGGGAAACAATGAGCAGTTCTTC. Translation: CSAPLFDQRGNNEQFF.

This clonotype was seen a handful of times. The V gene is TRBV7-2, the J gene TRBJ2-4, with 11 bases matching TRBD2. The ends lost 5 bases at V and 6 bases at J; junction bases unmatched: 3. This CDR3 has 14 amino acids. From germline, CDR1 is SGHTA and CDR2 FQGNSA. The CDR3 region has the DNA TGTGCCAGCAGCGGTAGCGGGGGGGCAAACATTCAGTACTTC. The encoded protein is CASSGSGGANIQYF.

This clonotype has at least ten counts. V is TRBV12-3 or TRBV12-4 and J is TRBJ2-1; 7 bases line up with TRBD2. There are 17 residues in the CDR3. Losses at the gene ends were 3 bases for V and 0 bases for J; bases not matched to a gene: 8. This CDR3 is CASSLRLAASSYNEQFF. CDR3 sequence (DNA): TGTGCCAGCAGTTTGAGGCTAGCGGCAAGCTCCTACAATGAGCAGTTCTTC.

J is TRBJ1-6 and V is TRBV7-2; D unresolved. The germline V gene encodes CDR1 SGHTA and CDR2 FQGNSA. This CDR3 contains 13 residues. The V gene lost 0 bases and the J gene lost 11 bases, with 8 bases spanning the gap. CDR3 sequence reads: CASSLALEAPLHF. The CDR3 DNA is TGTGCCAGCAGCTTAGCGCTAGAGGCACCCCTCCACTTT. The whole variable domain, filled in from reference TRBV7-2 and TRBJ1-6, reads GAGVSQSPSNKVTEKGKDVELRCDPISGHTALYWYRQSLGQGLEFLIYFQGNSAPDKSGLPSDRFSAERTGGSVSTLTIQRTQQEDSAVYLCASSLALEAPLHFGNGTRLTVT.